What follows describes a single T cell receptor (beta chain). What this receptor recognizes is not known. A junction end diverges from the germline sequence, so it may reflect a read error. Donors were healthy HIV-negative adults with no recently reported acute infections or vaccinations. Only Caucasian adults living in Nashville, Tennessee, USA were represented among the donors. CD4+ T cells were enriched by magnetic negative selection; naive cells were then positively selected on CD45RA, and the negative fraction formed the memory subset. Blood was collected by leukapheresis, and PBMCs were isolated by Ficoll-Histopaque density gradient centrifugation and then cryopreserved in liquid nitrogen vapor phase. Analytical flow cytometry was used to check the purity and quantity of each magnetically sorted T cell population. Genomic DNA was isolated from every sorted fraction and measured by UV absorbance on a Nanodrop 2000c.

The sample is drawn from a study of shared clonotypes between healthy human individuals (dated by TCRdb to 2020 to 2021). For the study in its entirety: The cohort included three men and a couple of women between 18 and 49 years of age. For each donor, CD4 naive and CD4 memory were each run on three plates, CD8 naive on two plates, and CD8 memory on one plate. To estimate repertoire size and how much clonotype sharing occurs between individuals, the study deeply sequenced the blood TCR repertoires of 5 or 6 healthy adults. Libraries were prepared and TCR repertoires were sequenced by different laboratories using diverse techniques, in order to increase sequencing depth and limit assay-specific biases. Leukapheresis yielded between about 0.94 and 8.9 billion PBMCs per donor.

Using the deep immunoSEQ assay, TCR CDR3 regions were amplified from genomic DNA by multiplex PCR. For each cell subset, the extracted genomic DNA was distributed evenly across all wells of several immunoSEQ 96-well plates, and each plate served as one replicate. Each replicate PCR for sorted subsets received about 0.2 ug genomic DNA, equal to roughly 33,000 T cell genomes. Purified libraries were quantified with a Qubit 3.0 fluorometer, sized on a Bioanalyzer 2100, and re-quantified with the KAPA Library Quantification kit. Every immunoSEQ 96-well plate was sequenced on a dedicated single-read 150-cycle Illumina NextSeq 550 flow cell. Per the authors' processing: Because the immunoSEQ output included only junctional sequences and no quality scores, the filtering could not be the same as the filtering used for full-length reads. To assign V/J genes and CDR3, sequences were annotated using PyIR, a Python wrapper for IgBLAST v1.9, with IMGT germline references. Reads were removed for weak V/J assignments (E-value above 1e-6), missing CDR3, stop codons, out-of-frame junctions, or ambiguous translated residues. A V3J clonotype was defined by an identical inferred V gene, J gene, and CDR3 amino acid sequence. Percentage overlap between repertoires was computed as shared unique clonotypes divided by the size of the smaller repertoire. Repertoire richness was assessed with RTK rarefaction, the Chao1 estimator, and Recon v2.1 estimates of unobserved clonotypes. Generation probabilities for all TCRbeta clonotypes obtained by the gDNA method from a few donors were computed using OLGA. The table comes from immuneACCESS by way of TCRdb, which keeps in-frame sequences with V and J called. Part of the clones is missing from these tables; in studies checked, under half for an unresolved V gene and the rest for unknown reasons. That table gives V, J and clone size, and the DNA gave D and trimming. A total of approximately 2.5 million clones appear in this sample, 90% to 95% of them only once. Together, the top ten hold 0.36% of the sample.

The paper as a whole reports these results and caveats: Estimated clonotype richness was generally larger for naive than for memory subsets. Clonotypes shared by all four sorted-subset donors showed higher generation probabilities than non-shared clonotypes. Based on pairwise subsampling, the degree of clonotype sharing among donors was expected to be affected by sequencing depth. Rarefaction of sorted-subset datasets indicated incomplete sequencing despite the large sequencing depth. Sharing across a handful of donors was observed for approximately 4.6% of naive CD4, under 4% of naive CD8, about 2.5% of memory CD4, and around 0.42% of memory CD8 clonotypes. The genetic and exposure-history diversity represented was limited by the small number of donors. Sampling was restricted to blood, and TCR repertoires in tissues likely differ from the TCR repertoires found in blood.

The TCR sequence derives from a man between 18 and 35 years old in good health. Some clones in this sample may be carry-over from other donors' samples. Material: naive CD4+ T cells from PBMCs. The sample's cell subset or site, from its label and the paper: CD45RA+ positively selected.

The encoded CDR3 is CASSIVDDDQFF. In nucleotide form, the sequence is TGTGCCAGTAGTATTGTTGATGATGATCAGTTCTTC. The sequence is built from TRBV19 and TRBJ2-1; a confident D gene designation cannot be given. CDR3 length: 12 amino acids, cysteine to phenylalanine. The only DNA kept is the CDR3, 36 bases in frame from the first base. Via the germline V gene (reference sequence), CDR1 is LNHDA and CDR2 SQIVND.